The sequence of this TCR beta chain was determined in a study of T cell responses to AZD1222 COVID-19 vaccine. Study-wide results and limits: Baseline seropositivity characterized only a handful of AZD1222 recipients. Repertoires in all cases were sampled only once the peak T cell response had passed. Clonal diversity may have been underestimated, and the donors were mostly white British, with more females than males.

The assay was immunoSEQ multiplex PCR, and TCRdb's table has in-frame clones only and misses some. The sample includes roughly 150,000 clones, nearly 95% of them seen just once. Comments on this clone: What it binds is not known.

The specimen comprised peripheral blood, sampled on day 0 of AZD1222 vaccination. This clonotype was sampled from an adult in good health.

CDR3: CASTSGSSYEQYF. The CDR3 DNA follows: TGCGCCAGCACTAGCGGGAGTTCCTACGAGCAGTACTTC. The chain employs TRBV5-1 and TRBJ2-7, with 10 nucleotides matching TRBD2. The V gene's germline CDR1 is SGHRS and CDR2 YFSETQ. The V segment lost 6 bases and the J segment 1 base; nucleotides outside the gene matches: 1. CDR3 length equals 13 residues. Together with reference TRBV5-1 and TRBJ2-7, the CDR3 gives the full variable domain: KAGVTQTPRYLIKTRGQQVTLSCSPISGHRSVSWYQQTPGQGLQFLFEYFSETQRNKGNFPGRFSGRQFSNSRSEMNVSTLELGDSALYLCASTSGSSYEQYFGPGTRLTVT.